This T cell receptor (beta chain) stems from a study of blood T cell repertoires in COVID-19. Overall study: Samples taken during acute and convalescent COVID-19 were collected in the United States, Italy and Spain.

Participant age was about 18 to 95 years, and participants resided in fewer than 30 US areas. Self-reported history from a screening survey and questionnaire set each donor's cohort. Original processing notes: Cell counts per sample came from amplifying reference gene primers. Profiled with immunoSEQ multiplex PCR; TCRdb holds only in-frame clones, not every one. Clone size and the V and J calls come from that table; the DNA yielded D and trimming. The sample shows 95,000 to 150,000 clones, about 83% of them seen only once. The TCR originated in a woman between 25 and 40 years old who had recovered from COVID-19. What was sequenced was PBMCs or T cells enriched from blood (not recorded which).

The CDR3 is CASSLSPSVVAEAFF. The DNA for the CDR3 is TGTGCCAGCAGTTTATCTCCGTCGGTGGTGGCTGAAGCTTTCTTT. The J gene is TRBJ1-1, the V gene TRBV27; no clear D gene. From germline, CDR1 is MNHEY and CDR2 SMNVEV (reference sequence). V lost 0 bases, J lost 6 bases, and 14 bases lay in between. The CDR3 covers 15 residues.